Given below is one TCR beta chain in context. The data derive from a study of blood T cell repertoires in COVID-19. Study processing details: Scientists estimated how many nucleated cells there were by amplifying reference gene primers. The method was immunoSEQ multiplex PCR; TCRdb's version includes in-frame clones alone and lacks a portion of them. D and trimming were read from the DNA, whereas the V and J calls and clone size are those reported in that table. The sample comprises under 300,000 clones, around 82% of which are singletons, and about 3% rests with the top ten. All recovered Cohort 3 donors got two negative PCRs, got clearance, or saw symptom resolution. CDR3 length equals 13 residues. V was shortened by 6 bases and J by 3 bases, with 8 bases between the two germline ends.

The chain uses TRBV12-3 or TRBV12-4 and TRBJ2-2; the D gene is possibly TRBD2 (5 bases). The sequenced material came from PBMCs or T cells enriched from blood (not recorded which). The clonotype comes from a man in his fifties who had recovered from COVID-19. As DNA, the CDR3 is TGTGCCAGCAGAAAGAGGGACACCGGGGAGCTGTTTTTT. Protein product: CASRKRDTGELFF.